The rows below give T cell receptor beta chains drawn from one sample of a study of blood T cell repertoires in COVID-19. Using immunoSEQ multiplex PCR, the repertoire was profiled, and TCRdb retains in-frame clones only, with some absent. The table records approximately 85,000 clones, around 90% of them present only once. The sequencing sample was made of peripheral blood. The source is a woman older than 75 with active or convalescent COVID-19. CDR3s include the opening cysteine and the closing phenylalanine or tryptophan. The D gene is left open where the match is weak. A clone size is listed for some rows: how often the clone was seen (once, few, many), or a class if it is expanded.

V	length	D	J	size	CDR3	DNA
TRBV12-3/TRBV12-4	13	NA	TRBJ2-3	NA	CASSLGQTDTQYF	TGTGCCAGCAGTTTAGGACAGACAGATACGCAGTATTTT
TRBV5-4	18	TRBD2	TRBJ2-3	NA	CASSLRLAGGPSTDTQYF	TGTGCCAGCAGCTTGAGGCTAGCGGGAGGGCCAAGCACAGATACGCAGTATTTT
TRBV28	11	NA	TRBJ1-2	NA	CAGSFSQRYTF	TGTGCCGGCAGTTTCTCACAGCGCTACACCTTC
TRBV29-1	13	TRBD1	TRBJ1-4	NA	CSTMTGGDEKLFF	TGCAGCACCATGACAGGGGGCGATGAAAAACTGTTTTTT
TRBV11-2	16	NA	TRBJ2-7	NA	CASRGPRQSTSYEQYF	TGTGCCAGCAGAGGCCCGAGACAAAGTACTTCCTACGAGCAGTACTTC
TRBV5-1	13	NA	TRBJ2-2	NA	CASDGSGTGELFF	TGCGCCAGCGACGGGAGTGGCACCGGGGAGCTGTTTTTT
TRBV6-5	15	TRBD2	TRBJ2-7	once	CASSPGLAASYEQYF	TGTGCCAGCAGTCCGGGACTAGCGGCCTCCTACGAGCAGTACTTC
TRBV11-2	16	NA	TRBJ2-1	NA	CASSYLQAADHNEQFF	TGTGCCAGCAGCTATCTACAGGCGGCGGACCACAATGAGCAGTTCTTC
TRBV28	13	NA	TRBJ1-2	once	CASKGAINYGYTF	TGTGCCAGCAAAGGGGCGATTAACTATGGCTACACCTTC
TRBV7-2	16	TRBD1	TRBJ2-1	NA	CASSLAVTGGYNEQFF	TGTGCCAGCAGCTTAGCGGTTACAGGGGGTTACAATGAGCAGTTCTTC
TRBV19	14	TRBD1	TRBJ2-7	NA	CASSRTGGAYEQYF	TGTGCCAGTAGCAGGACAGGGGGCGCGTACGAGCAGTACTTC
TRBV18	17	TRBD2	TRBJ2-7	few	CASSQSELAGGPYEQYF	TGTGCCAGCTCCCAATCGGAACTAGCGGGAGGGCCCTACGAGCAGTACTTC